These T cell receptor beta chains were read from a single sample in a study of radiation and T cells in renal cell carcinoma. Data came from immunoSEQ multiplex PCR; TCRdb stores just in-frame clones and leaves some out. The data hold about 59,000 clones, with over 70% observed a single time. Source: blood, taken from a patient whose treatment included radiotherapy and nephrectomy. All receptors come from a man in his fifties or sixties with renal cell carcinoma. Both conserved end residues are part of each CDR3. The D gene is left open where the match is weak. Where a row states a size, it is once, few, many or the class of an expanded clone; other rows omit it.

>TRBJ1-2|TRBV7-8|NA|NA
CASSLRTLDGYTF
TGTGCCAGCAGCTTAAGGACCTTAGATGGCTACACCTTC
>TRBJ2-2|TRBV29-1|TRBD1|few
CSVIHRGTNTGELFF
TGCAGCGTAATACACAGGGGGACCAACACCGGGGAGCTGTTTTTT
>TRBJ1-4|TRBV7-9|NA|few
CASAPRPGGEKLFF
TGTGCCAGCGCCCCCCGGCCCGGAGGCGAAAAACTGTTTTTT
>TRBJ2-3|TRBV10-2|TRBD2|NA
CASSSGTSGSADTQYF
TGCGCCAGCAGTTCCGGCACTAGCGGGAGTGCAGATACGCAGTATTTT
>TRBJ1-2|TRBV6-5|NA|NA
CATLPDRGRPYGYTF
TGTGCCACCCTCCCGGACCGGGGCCGACCTTATGGCTACACCTTC
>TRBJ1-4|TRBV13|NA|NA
CASSSGYSRNEKLFF
TGTGCCAGCAGCTCCGGTTACAGTCGTAATGAAAAACTGTTTTTT
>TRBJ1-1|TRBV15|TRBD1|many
CATSGRTGDEAFF
TGTGCCACCAGCGGGAGGACAGGGGATGAAGCTTTCTTT
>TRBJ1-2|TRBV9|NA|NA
CASSVGNRAVYGYTF
TGTGCCAGCAGCGTAGGGAACAGGGCGGTTTATGGCTACACCTTC
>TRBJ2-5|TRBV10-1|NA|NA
CASSESRASGQETQYF
TGCGCCAGCAGTGAGTCGAGAGCCTCGGGCCAAGAGACCCAGTACTTC
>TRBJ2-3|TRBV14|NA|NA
CASSSGSASDTQYF
TGTGCCAGCAGCTCCGGGAGCGCTTCAGATACGCAGTATTTT
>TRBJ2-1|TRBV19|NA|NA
CATFDPTISNEQFF
TGTGCCACCTTCGACCCGACTATTAGCAATGAGCAGTTCTTC
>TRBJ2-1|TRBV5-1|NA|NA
CASSLGGSSYNEQFF
TGCGCCAGCAGCTTGGGGGGGAGTTCCTACAATGAGCAGTTCTTC
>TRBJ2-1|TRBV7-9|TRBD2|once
CASSLTRTSGRGRENEQFF
TGTGCCAGCAGCTTAACACGGACTAGCGGGAGGGGCCGGGAGAATGAGCAGTTCTTC
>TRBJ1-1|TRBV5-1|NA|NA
CASSLDMFGEAFF
TGCGCCAGCAGCCTGGACATGTTTGGGGAAGCTTTCTTT
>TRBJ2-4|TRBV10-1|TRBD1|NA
CASSRDRENIQYF
TGCGCCAGCAGTCGCGACAGGGAAAACATTCAGTACTTC
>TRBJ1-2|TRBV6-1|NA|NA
CASSRDTNNYGYTF
TGTGCCAGCAGTCGGGACACTAATAACTATGGCTACACCTTC
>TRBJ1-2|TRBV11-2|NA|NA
CASSSNPRDRLVGYTF
TGTGCCAGCAGCTCCAATCCCCGGGACCGCCTAGTTGGCTACACCTTC
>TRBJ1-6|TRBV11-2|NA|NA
CASSSGRNSPLHF
TGTGCCAGCAGCTCAGGACGGAATTCACCCCTCCACTTT
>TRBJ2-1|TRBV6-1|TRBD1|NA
CASRASGTGNEQFF
TGTGCCAGCAGAGCTTCCGGGACAGGGAATGAGCAGTTCTTC
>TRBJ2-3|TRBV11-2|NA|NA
CASSLGRTGGRTDTQYF
TGTGCCAGCAGCTTAGGTAGAACCGGGGGTAGAACAGATACGCAGTATTTT
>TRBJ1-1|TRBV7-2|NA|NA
CASRKSRSEGTEAFF
TGTGCCAGCCGTAAGAGCCGTTCGGAGGGCACTGAAGCTTTCTTT
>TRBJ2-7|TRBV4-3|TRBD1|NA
CASSYSGTGESYEQYF
TGCGCCAGCAGCTATAGCGGGACAGGGGAGAGTTACGAGCAGTACTTC
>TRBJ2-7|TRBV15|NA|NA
CATSRDQVRDRAYEQYF
TGTGCCACCAGCAGAGATCAGGTTCGAGACCGCGCCTACGAGCAGTACTTC
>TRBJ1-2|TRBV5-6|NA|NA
CASSLSAGPIPPIYGYTF
TGTGCCAGCAGCTTGTCTGCAGGCCCCATTCCCCCAATCTATGGCTACACCTTC
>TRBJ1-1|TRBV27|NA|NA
CASSVQANTEAFF
TGTGCCAGCAGTGTACAGGCGAACACTGAAGCTTTCTTT
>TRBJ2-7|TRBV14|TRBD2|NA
CASSQAWTSSYEQYF
TGTGCCAGCAGCCAAGCTTGGACTAGCTCCTACGAGCAGTACTTC
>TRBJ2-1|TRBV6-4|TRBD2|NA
CASSVLAGGHNEQFF
TGTGCCAGCAGTGTACTAGCGGGAGGACACAATGAGCAGTTCTTC
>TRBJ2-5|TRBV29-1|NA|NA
CSIGTVQETQYF
TGCAGCATCGGGACTGTACAAGAGACCCAGTACTTC
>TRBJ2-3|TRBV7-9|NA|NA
CASSGRTEADTQYF
TGTGCCAGCAGCGGACGGACAGAGGCAGATACGCAGTATTTT
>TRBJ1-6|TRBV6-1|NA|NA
CASSDDYNSPLHF
TGTGCCAGCAGTGACGACTATAATTCACCCCTCCACTTT
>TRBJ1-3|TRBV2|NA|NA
CASRVRSGNTIYF
TGTGCCAGCAGGGTCCGCTCTGGAAACACCATATATTTT
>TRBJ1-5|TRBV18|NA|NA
CASSPEVGANQPQHF
TGTGCCAGCTCACCAGAAGTCGGGGCTAATCAGCCCCAGCATTTT
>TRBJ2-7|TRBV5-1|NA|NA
CASSFGWGGYEQYF
TGCGCCAGCAGCTTCGGTTGGGGAGGATACGAGCAGTACTTC
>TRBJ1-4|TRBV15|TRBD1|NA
CATSSPGQALQTNEKLFF
TGTGCCACCAGCAGTCCGGGACAGGCCCTTCAAACTAATGAAAAACTGTTTTTT
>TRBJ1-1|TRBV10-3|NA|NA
CAISESGAVEAFF
TGTGCCATCAGTGAGTCAGGCGCCGTCGAAGCTTTCTTT
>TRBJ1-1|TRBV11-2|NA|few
CASSLTLGIYHTEAFF
TGTGCCAGCAGCTTAACCTTAGGCATATACCACACTGAAGCTTTCTTT
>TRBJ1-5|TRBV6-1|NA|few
CASSDGYHQPQHF
TGTGCCAGCAGTGATGGATACCATCAGCCCCAGCATTTT
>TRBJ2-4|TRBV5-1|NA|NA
CASRGNWAKNIQYF
TGCGCCAGCAGGGGTAATTGGGCCAAAAACATTCAGTACTTC
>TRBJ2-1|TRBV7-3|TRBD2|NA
CASSLGLAGLDEQFF
TGTGCCAGCAGCTTGGGACTAGCGGGACTCGATGAGCAGTTCTTC
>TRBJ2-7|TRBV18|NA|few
CASSPGVSSYEQYF
TGTGCCAGCTCACCGGGTGTGAGTTCCTACGAGCAGTACTTC
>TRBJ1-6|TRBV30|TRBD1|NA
CAWTRRTGGGNSPLHF
TGTGCCTGGACCCGACGGACAGGAGGAGGGAATTCACCCCTCCACTTT
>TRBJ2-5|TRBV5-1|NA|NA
CASSPRIGGTGETQYF
TGCGCCAGCAGCCCGAGGATCGGCGGCACGGGGGAGACCCAGTACTTC
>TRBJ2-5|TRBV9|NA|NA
CASSVVSGEETQYF
TGTGCCAGCAGCGTAGTGTCAGGTGAAGAGACCCAGTACTTC
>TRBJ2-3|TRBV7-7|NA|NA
CASSLGAGQSDTQYF
TGTGCCAGCAGCTTAGGAGCGGGACAGTCAGATACGCAGTATTTT
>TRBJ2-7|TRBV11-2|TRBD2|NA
CASSSGLAGRTYEQYF
TGTGCCAGCAGCTCGGGACTAGCGGGGCGTACCTACGAGCAGTACTTC
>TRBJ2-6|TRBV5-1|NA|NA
CASSFRPGNSGANVLTF
TGCGCCAGCAGCTTCCGCCCGGGAAACTCTGGGGCCAACGTCCTGACTTTC
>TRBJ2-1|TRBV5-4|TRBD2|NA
CASSLAGGREYNEQFF
TGTGCCAGCAGCTTGGCCGGCGGGAGAGAATACAATGAGCAGTTCTTC
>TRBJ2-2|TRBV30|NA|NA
CAWRRGAGELFF
TGTGCCTGGAGGAGGGGGGCCGGGGAGCTGTTTTTT